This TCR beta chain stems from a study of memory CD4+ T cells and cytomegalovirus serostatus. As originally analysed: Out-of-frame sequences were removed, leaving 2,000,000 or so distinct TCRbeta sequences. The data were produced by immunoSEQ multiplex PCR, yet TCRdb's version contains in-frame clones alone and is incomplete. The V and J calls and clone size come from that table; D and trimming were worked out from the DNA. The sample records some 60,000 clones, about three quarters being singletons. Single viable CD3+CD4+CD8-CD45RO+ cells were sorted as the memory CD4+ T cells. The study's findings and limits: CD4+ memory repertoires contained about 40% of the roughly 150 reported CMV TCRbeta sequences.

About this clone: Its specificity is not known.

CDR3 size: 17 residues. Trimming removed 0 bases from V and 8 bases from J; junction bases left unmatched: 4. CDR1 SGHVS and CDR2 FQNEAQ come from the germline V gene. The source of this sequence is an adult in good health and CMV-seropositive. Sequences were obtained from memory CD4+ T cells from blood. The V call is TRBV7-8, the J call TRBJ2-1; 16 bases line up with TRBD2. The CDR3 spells CASSLARGTSGRDEQFF. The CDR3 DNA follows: TGTGCCAGCAGCTTAGCGCGCGGGACTAGCGGGAGGGATGAGCAGTTCTTC.